This entry features one TCR beta chain sequence. Antigen specificity is unknown. V lost 0 bases, J lost 3 bases, and 14 bases lay in between. This CDR3 has 16 amino acids. The germline V gene encodes CDR1 LGHNA and CDR2 YSLEER. The data stem from a study of blood T cells in healthy people across ages. Study-wide findings and caveats: Estimates based on one million T cells were treated as lower bounds.

A second PCR, run for about 6 to 11 cycles, used a sample-barcoded 5' primer plus a J-beta primer mix. TCRdb reanalysed the 5' RACE reads using MiXCR and keeps one entry per CDR3 protein. The sample holds approximately 800,000 distinct CDR3 sequences, more than 35% seen once. Specimen: blood. The origin of this receptor is a man at least 80 years old in good health. The V call is TRBV4-3, the J call TRBJ2-5; the D is unclear. The DNA for the CDR3 is TGCGCCAGCAGCCAAGATTTAGGCGAAAGAGAAGAGACCCAGTACTTC. This encodes CASSQDLGEREETQYF.